The 20 T cell receptor beta chains given below trace back to one sample, sequenced in a study of T-cell memory formation after mild COVID-19. TCRdb fed the 5' RACE reads into MiXCR, producing one record per CDR3 protein. The profile shows hundreds of thousands of distinct CDR3 sequences, around a quarter of them singletons. The source material was PBMCs or a T cell subset sorted from them (not recorded which). The receptors derive from an adult woman who had mild COVID-19 (a few samples of this study predate the infection). Cell type and time point are not known.

This clonotype was counted a few times. V is TRBV6-2 or TRBV6-3 and J is TRBJ2-1; 8 bases match TRBD2. Trimming took 6 bases from V and 8 from J; bases not matched to a gene: 15. This CDR3 is built from 16 residues. Germline values: CDR1 MNHEY, CDR2 SVGEGT. CDR3 amino acids: CASSDLGTRLSYEQFF. CDR3 coding DNA: TGTGCCAGCAGCGACCTCGGGACTAGGCTGTCATATGAGCAGTTCTTC.

The V gene is TRBV6-2 or TRBV6-3, the J gene TRBJ1-2; D is uncertain. V shed 6 bases and J shed 5 bases, with 7 bases lying between them. This CDR3 comprises 11 residues. From germline, CDR1 is MNHEY and CDR2 SVGEGT. The DNA for the CDR3 is TGTGCCAGCAGCGACCGATATGGCTACACCTTC. Encoded protein: CASSDRYGYTF.

This clonotype was seen only a few times. The V and J genes are TRBV5-1 and TRBJ2-5; 7 bases fit TRBD2. Germline trimming cut 0 bases from V and 3 bases from J; bases unmatched to any gene: 2. Germline V gene lookup returns CDR1 SGHRS and CDR2 YFSETQ. The CDR3 extends over 14 amino acids. CDR3 coding DNA: TGCGCCAGCAGCTTGGGCCGGGGGGAAGAGACCCAGTACTTC. This sequence encodes CASSLGRGEETQYF.

This chain links TRBV20-1 with TRBJ2-7; 7 bases align to TRBD1. CDR3 size: 12 residues. Germline loops: CDR1 DFQATT, CDR2 SNEGSKA (reference sequence). With 6 bases clipped from V and 3 bases from J, the junction kept 5 bases outside the gene matches. CDR3 DNA sequence: TGCAGTGCCAGTGACAGGGTCTACGAGCAGTACTTC. This translates into CSASDRVYEQYF.

The rearrangement joins TRBV7-2 to TRBJ1-5; D not resolved. The CDR3 loop spans 18 amino acids. Deletions cut 1 base from V and 1 base from J, with 17 bases between. Germline V gives CDR1 SGHTA, CDR2 FQGNSA. The CDR3 loop reads CASSLVAFLGQSNQPQHF. In DNA, the CDR3 is TGTGCCAGCAGCTTAGTGGCTTTTCTTGGGCAGAGCAATCAGCCCCAGCATTTT.

This chain joins TRBV5-1 and TRBJ1-2; D gene uncertain. CDR1 is SGHRS and CDR2 is YFSETQ in the germline V gene. With 0 bases removed from V and 8 bases from J, the gap between germline ends came to 14 bases. This CDR3 spans 14 amino acids. The CDR3 DNA reads TGCGCCAGCAGCTTGGATTACCCCGAGGAAGGCTACACCTTC. Its translation is CASSLDYPEEGYTF. Drawing the rest from reference TRBV5-1 and TRBJ1-2, the complete variable domain is KAGVTQTPRYLIKTRGQQVTLSCSPISGHRSVSWYQQTPGQGLQFLFEYFSETQRNKGNFPGRFSGRQFSNSRSEMNVSTLELGDSALYLCASSLDYPEEGYTFGSGTRLTVV.

The chain recombines TRBV11-2 with TRBJ2-3; D ambiguous. Trimming stripped 1 base from V and 3 bases from J, with 11 bases between. The germline V gene has CDR1 SGHAT and CDR2 FQNNGV. This CDR3 region has 15 residues. The CDR3 protein is CASSLAGRKTDTQYF. The CDR3, as DNA: TGTGCCAGCAGCTTAGCCGGTCGTAAGACAGATACGCAGTATTTT.

The genes are TRBV4-1 and TRBJ1-1; no clear D gene. CDR3 length: 16 residues. The V end was cut by 2 bases, the J end by 0 bases, with 13 bases between. Per the germline V gene, CDR1 is MGHRA and CDR2 is YSYEKL. The CDR3 protein is CASSQSATRVNTEAFF. DNA of the CDR3: TGCGCCAGCAGCCAATCTGCGACAAGGGTGAACACTGAAGCTTTCTTT.

The chain combines TRBV19 with TRBJ2-4; weak D call: TRBD1 (6 bases). This CDR3 is built from 17 residues. Deletions cut 3 bases from V and 0 bases from J, with 15 bases between. Germline V gives CDR1 LNHDA, CDR2 SQIVND (reference sequence). CDR3 sequence reads: CASSMAGARLAKNIQYF. CDR3 nucleotides: TGTGCCAGTAGTATGGCAGGGGCGCGGCTAGCCAAAAACATTCAGTACTTC.

The chain uses TRBV12-3 or TRBV12-4 and TRBJ2-5, with D possibly being TRBD1 (6 bases). The CDR3 length is 14 residues. V was pared by 3 bases and J by 4 bases, with 12 bases between. The chain's CDR3 is CASSLYRAAETQYF. DNA of the CDR3: TGTGCCAGCAGTTTGTACAGGGCTGCAGAGACCCAGTACTTC.

This clonotype was seen a single time. J is TRBJ1-2 and V is TRBV29-1; perhaps TRBD1 as D (5 bases). Trimming cost V 7 bases and J 5 bases, with 23 bases left between them. The germline CDR1 and CDR2 sequences are SQVTM and ANQGSEA. This CDR3 has 15 amino acids. This CDR3 reads CSAEGPIGPFYGYTF. The CDR3 DNA is TGCAGCGCCGAGGGACCTATTGGACCCTTTTATGGCTACACCTTC. The whole variable domain, filled in from reference TRBV29-1 and TRBJ1-2, reads SAVISQKPSRDICQRGTSLTIQCQVDSQVTMMFWYRQQPGQSLTLIATANQGSEATYESGFVIDKFPISRPNLTFSTLTVSNMSPEDSSIYLCSAEGPIGPFYGYTFGSGTRLTVV.

The chain couples TRBV5-5 to TRBJ2-7; 7 bases fit TRBD1. The CDR3 spans 15 residues. Germline values: CDR1 SGHKS, CDR2 YYEKEE (reference sequence). V lost 4 bases, J lost 0 bases, and 7 bases stayed unmatched. CDR3 coding DNA: TGTGCCAGCAGCAAGGGACAGTCGAGCTCCTACGAGCAGTACTTC. It codes for CASSKGQSSSYEQYF.

The chain joins TRBV7-9 to TRBJ2-3; D is unresolved. V shed 0 bases and J shed 0 bases, with 22 bases lying between them. This CDR3 region has 20 residues. The V gene's germline CDR1 is SEHNR and CDR2 FQNEAQ (reference sequence). CDR3 protein: CASSLASVSGRRFSTDTQYF. For the CDR3, the DNA is TGTGCCAGCAGCTTAGCCTCGGTCTCCGGCCGACGCTTTAGCACAGATACGCAGTATTTT.

There are a few counts of this clonotype. The chain has TRBV7-8 and TRBJ2-3; D is tentatively TRBD1 or TRBD2 (6 bases each). The CDR3 covers 17 residues. Looked up from germline, CDR1 is SGHVS and CDR2 is FQNEAQ. Trimming left V 4 bases short and J 5 bases short, with 22 bases between. The CDR3 loop reads CASSSDGGPREEDTQYF. Here the CDR3 DNA reads TGTGCCAGCAGCTCCGACGGGGGCCCCCGAGAAGAAGATACGCAGTATTTT.

The CDR3: CASSYLTRGREQYF. In DNA, the CDR3 is TGTGCCAGCAGTTACCTTACCAGGGGGCGCGAGCAGTACTTC. The J gene is TRBJ2-7, the V gene TRBV6-6; the match to TRBD1 covers 8 bases. Germline trimming cut 2 bases from V and 6 bases from J; bases unmatched to any gene: 6. The CDR3 runs to 14 residues. Germline CDR1 is MNHNY and CDR2 is SVGAGI (reference sequence).

The chain joins TRBV4-2 to TRBJ1-1; D call uncertain. The CDR3 has 18 residues. Between the trimmed V and J ends, which lost 3 bases and 1 base, there was a span of 21 bases. CDR1 is LGHNA, CDR2 YNFKEQ, per germline. Here the CDR3 reads CASSHLSGILKWNTEAFF. CDR3 nucleotide sequence: TGTGCCAGCAGCCACCTATCCGGGATCCTCAAGTGGAACACTGAAGCTTTCTTT.

This clonotype occurred a few times. This chain joins TRBV12-3 or TRBV12-4 and TRBJ2-2; D is uncertain. Trimming shortened V by 8 bases and J by 5 bases, and 15 bases separated the two germline ends. This CDR3 comprises 14 residues. The CDR3 coding sequence is TGTGCCAGCCTTCGGGTCCTCCGAACCGGGGAGCTGTTTTTT. As protein: CASLRVLRTGELFF.

The chain carries TRBV20-1 and TRBJ1-2; D is perhaps TRBD1 (6 bases). The CDR3 is 12 residues long. Between the trimmed V and J ends, which lost 6 bases and 8 bases, there was a span of 16 bases. From germline, CDR1 is DFQATT and CDR2 SNEGSKA (reference sequence). CDR3 loop: CSAPWGADGYTF. In DNA form, the CDR3 reads TGCAGTGCCCCCTGGGGGGCGGACGGCTACACCTTC.

The chain combines TRBV4-2 with TRBJ2-1; unclear D gene. CDR3 length: 14 amino acids. V lost 1 base and J 7 bases, leaving 11 bases between the germline ends. Germline V gives CDR1 LGHNA, CDR2 YNFKEQ. CDR3 loop: CASSQGSDNNEQFF. The DNA of the CDR3 is TGTGCCAGCAGCCAAGGGAGCGATAATAATGAGCAGTTCTTC.

This clonotype was observed a few times. The J gene is TRBJ2-1, the V gene TRBV24-1, with D perhaps TRBD2 (5 bases). Trimming removed 7 bases from V and 0 bases from J, with 9 bases in between. There are 14 residues in the CDR3. The V gene's germline CDR1 is KGHDR and CDR2 SFDVKD. The CDR3, as DNA: TGTGCCACCAGGAGGGATAGCTCCTACAATGAGCAGTTCTTC. Translating gives CATRRDSSYNEQFF.